The 2 T cell receptor beta chains given below trace back to one sample, sequenced in a study of cytomegalovirus exposure and HLA in healthy donors. PCR amplification relied on 60 Vbeta primers (plus 13 Jbeta primers). Using immunoSEQ multiplex PCR, the repertoire was profiled, and TCRdb retains in-frame clones only, with some absent. The sample includes 100,000 to 150,000 clones, over 70% seen only once; the top ten take about 3.3%. The source material was PBMCs. The receptors come from a woman in her fifties or sixties in good health and CMV-seronegative.

This clone was detected once. V usage is TRBV5-1 and J usage is TRBJ1-1, with D maybe TRBD1 (6 bases). This CDR3 comprises 14 residues. The V end was cut by 3 bases, the J end by 1 base, with 10 bases between. From germline, CDR1 is SGHRS and CDR2 YFSETQ. The CDR3 protein is CASSSGQPNTEAFF. Written as DNA, the CDR3 is TGCGCCAGCAGCTCCGGACAGCCGAACACTGAAGCTTTCTTT.

V usage is TRBV4-2 and J usage is TRBJ2-7; possible D gene TRBD2, 6 bases. CDR3 length equals 13 residues. Per the germline V gene, CDR1 is LGHNA and CDR2 is YNFKEQ. V was trimmed by 8 bases and J by 5 bases, leaving 16 bases between them. CDR3 nucleotide sequence: TGTGCCAGCTTGCGATCGGGGGAGGACGAGCAGTACTTC. This gives the protein CASLRSGEDEQYF.